Sequencing of this T cell receptor beta chain was carried out in a study of metastatic and nonmetastatic thyroid tumors (TCRdb year 2020). As for the study more broadly: Repertoires were compared across peripheral blood and tumor or nodule tissue samples from malignant and benign thyroid patients. Summary of the overall study and its limitations: TCR beta diversity was reported as significantly higher in malignant tumors than in benign nodules, in both blood and tumor samples.

No patient had received any treatment before thyroid surgery. Using T-cell receptor beta sequencing, the researchers looked back retrospectively at clinical samples from patients, gathered between about 2012 and 2019. The library was made by PCR. Sequencing instrument: Illumina HiSeq 4000. High-throughput sequencing was used to profile the TCR beta-chain CDR3 region of every patient. The original pipeline was this. CDR3 differences across clinicopathological groups were used to build a classifier for discriminating distant-metastatic papillary thyroid cancer patients. To measure repertoire diversity the researchers used the Shannon index, while the Morisita-Horn index served to gauge how similar the tumor and blood repertoires were. The raw public reads went through TCRdb reprocessing: fastp at Q25, MiXCR clone calling, in-frame beta chains kept. These V and J calls are TCRdb output, not the study's own analysis. This sample is represented by about 40,000 clones; around a sixth of them were singletons. The ten largest clones add up to around 9.9% of the sample.

As encoded in the germline V gene, CDR1 is MNHEY while CDR2 is SVGEGT. The CDR3 spans 16 residues, from the cysteine through the phenylalanine. The sequence is cut down to CDR3 DNA, 48 bases in frame from base 1. At the junction V is shortened by 2 bases and J by 2 bases, with 13 bases in between. This clone showed up many times. Its antigen is currently not known. Base qualities are not provided; no much larger clone lies one nucleotide away. Sequenced: tumor tissue. The rearrangement joined TRBV6-2 or TRBV6-3 to TRBJ2-1, with an unclear D gene assignment. This clonotype was obtained from a female donor with papillary thyroid cancer or a benign thyroid nodule (not recorded which). Some clones in this sample may be carry-over from other donors' samples. The nucleotide sequence is given as TGTGCCAGCAGTTACCTCAAGTGGAGCACCTACAATGAGCAGTTCTTC. Translation gives CASSYLKWSTYNEQFF.